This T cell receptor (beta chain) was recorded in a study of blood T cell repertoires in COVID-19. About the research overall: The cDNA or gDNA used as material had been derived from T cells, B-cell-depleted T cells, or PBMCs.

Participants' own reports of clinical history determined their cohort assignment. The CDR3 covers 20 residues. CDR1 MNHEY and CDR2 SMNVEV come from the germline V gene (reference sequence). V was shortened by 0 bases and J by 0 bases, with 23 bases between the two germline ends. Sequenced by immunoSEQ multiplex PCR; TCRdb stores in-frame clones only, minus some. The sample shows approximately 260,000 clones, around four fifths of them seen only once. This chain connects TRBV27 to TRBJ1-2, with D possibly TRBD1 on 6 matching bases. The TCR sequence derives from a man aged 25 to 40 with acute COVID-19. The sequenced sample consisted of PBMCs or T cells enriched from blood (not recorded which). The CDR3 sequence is CASSLSIQGTQQKPNYGYTF. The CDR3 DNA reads TGTGCCAGCAGTTTATCGATTCAGGGGACCCAGCAAAAACCTAACTATGGCTACACCTTC.